The clone carrying this T cell receptor (beta chain) was found a few times. Antigen unknown. Researchers made TCR cDNA using 5'RACE template switching, and this step added a universal primer site and UMIs. TCRdb reanalysed the 5' RACE reads using MiXCR and keeps one entry per CDR3 protein. The table has some 350,000 distinct CDR3 sequences, around 3.9% seen once. V gave up 7 bases and J gave up 4 bases, with 13 bases separating them. CDR1 SGHRS and CDR2 YFSETQ come from the germline V gene. The CDR3 is 13 residues long. The data are from a study of T cells after yellow fever vaccination. Findings of the study overall: After the booster, 96% of CD4 and around nine tenths of CD8 primary-response clones were re-detected. Only a minor proportion of clonotypes was detected across both CD4 and CD8 compartments. In FACS-sorted repertoires, abundant clonotypes from the bulk population could appear as contaminants.

This receptor was identified in a young man who received the YFV17D yellow fever vaccine. The sample here was PBMCs, taken 5 days after the yellow fever booster vaccination. J is TRBJ2-3 and V is TRBV5-1; TRBD2 is a possible D gene (5 bases). For the CDR3, the DNA is TGCGCCAGCGGGGAGATCAAGGCAGATACGCAGTATTTT. Its protein is CASGEIKADTQYF.